The rows below give T cell receptor beta chains drawn from one sample of a study of beta chain features in type 1 diabetes. Generated by immunoSEQ multiplex PCR, the TCRdb table keeps only in-frame clones and is missing some. The table records some 160,000 clones, 9% of them present only once. The sample was central memory CD4+ T cells from blood. The origin of the receptors is a woman aged 25 to 45 with type 1 diabetes. The CDR3 runs from the conserved cysteine through the conserved F or W. The D gene is left open where the match is weak. Rows give clone size only sometimes, using once, few, many, or a class for an expanded clone.

j_gene | abundance | d_gene | v_gene | CDR3nt | CDR3aa
TRBJ2-5 | - | - | TRBV18 | TGTGCCAGCTCACCAGCCCAGGGACAACAAGAGACCCAGTACTTC | CASSPAQGQQETQYF
TRBJ2-1 | few | - | TRBV10-3 | TGTGCCATCAGTGAGTCGACATGGTACAATGAGCAGTTCTTC | CAISESTWYNEQFF
TRBJ1-1 | few | TRBD1 | TRBV7-3 | TGTGCCAGCAGCTTCGGACAGGGCATCCCCGCTTTCTTT | CASSFGQGIPAFF
TRBJ1-2 | - | - | TRBV19 | TGTGCCAGTAGTATCCCCGGGCTCCTCGGAGGTGGCTACACCTTC | CASSIPGLLGGGYTF
TRBJ1-2 | few | TRBD1 | TRBV10-3 | TGTGCCATCAGTCGACAGGGGGAGAGCTATGGCTACACCTTC | CAISRQGESYGYTF
TRBJ2-1 | - | TRBD2 | TRBV18 | TGTGCCAGCTCACCACCATCTCTAGCGGGAGGTGGTGAGCAGTTCTTC | CASSPPSLAGGGEQFF
TRBJ2-1 | - | TRBD2 | TRBV7-2 | TGTGCCAGCAGCCCCGATCACGGACTAGCGGGAGAATTAAGCAATGAGCAGTTCTTC | CASSPDHGLAGELSNEQFF
TRBJ1-1 | - | TRBD1 | TRBV19 | TGTGCCAGTAGTACGACGACAGGGCTAACTGAAGCTTTCTTT | CASSTTTGLTEAFF
TRBJ1-1 | few | - | TRBV5-1 | TGCGCCAGCAGACTCAACACTGAAGCTTTCTTT | CASRLNTEAFF
TRBJ1-2 | few | TRBD1 | TRBV29-1 | TGCAGCTACGGGACAGCGGGCGCGGTTGGCTACACCTTC | CSYGTAGAVGYTF
TRBJ1-1 | many | TRBD1 | TRBV28 | TGTGCCAGCACCCACAGGGGCCGGCGAACTGAAGCTTTCTTT | CASTHRGRRTEAFF
TRBJ2-5 | - | TRBD2 | TRBV2 | TGTGCCAGCAGTCAAAACCGGGGGGAGGAGACCCAGTACTTC | CASSQNRGEETQYF
TRBJ2-1 | - | TRBD2 | TRBV14 | TGTGCCAGCAGCCAAACTAGCGGGAGAGGCAATGAGCAGTTCTTC | CASSQTSGRGNEQFF
TRBJ1-1 | few | TRBD1 | TRBV30 | TGTGCCTGGAGCGCCGGACAGGGATCTGAAGCTTTCTTT | CAWSAGQGSEAFF
TRBJ2-1 | - | TRBD2 | TRBV5-1 | TGCGCCAGCAGCAGCGGGAGCTCCTACAATGAGCAGTTCTTC | CASSSGSSYNEQFF
TRBJ2-1 | - | TRBD2 | TRBV2 | TGTGCCAGCAGGGGGGGGACCTACAATGAGCAGTTCTTC | CASRGGTYNEQFF
TRBJ1-3 | few | - | TRBV4-1 | TGCGCCAGCAGCGTCGGGGAGGTCTCTGGAAACACCATATATTTT | CASSVGEVSGNTIYF
TRBJ2-1 | few | - | TRBV7-9 | TGTGCCAGCAGCATGGACTTAAATGAGCAGTTCTTC | CASSMDLNEQFF
TRBJ2-1 | few | TRBD2 | TRBV13 | TGTGCCAGCCAGAGCGGGATGGGCTCCTACAATGAGCAGTTCTTC | CASQSGMGSYNEQFF
TRBJ2-5 | few | - | TRBV5-1 | TGCGCCAGCAGCTTGGTACAGGGTGGGGAGACCCAGTACTTC | CASSLVQGGETQYF
TRBJ1-5 | - | - | TRBV6-1 | TGTGCCAGCAGTCAGGGGAGGGGTCAGCCCCAGCATTTT | CASSQGRGQPQHF
TRBJ1-1 | few | TRBD1 | TRBV18 | TGTGCCAGCTCGCGGGACAGGGCCACTGAAGCTTTCTTT | CASSRDRATEAFF
TRBJ2-7 | few | TRBD1 | TRBV28 | TGTGCCAGCCACCCCACCGGGACAGGGACCTACGAGCAGTACTTC | CASHPTGTGTYEQYF
TRBJ1-1 | - | TRBD1 | TRBV2 | TGTGCCAGCAGGGAGACAGGGGCCCTCCTGGGGACTGAAGCTTTCTTT | CASRETGALLGTEAFF
TRBJ2-7 | - | - | TRBV6-6 | TGTGCCAGCAGTTACTCGGGTAGCTCCCACGAGCAGTACTTC | CASSYSGSSHEQYF
TRBJ1-2 | few | TRBD1 | TRBV29-1 | TGCAGCGCCAAAACCGGGACAGACTATGGCTACACCTTC | CSAKTGTDYGYTF